This T cell receptor (beta chain) derives from a study of T cell repertoires in cytomegalovirus infection. Study summary: Matching HLA type, along with CMV infection, was indicated by public TCR beta signatures. Study-level results: Ex vivo responses were dominated by HLA-C-restricted CMV-specific TCR beta clonotypes. CMV carriers with the relevant HLA were identified by cumulative public TCR beta family frequency.

Concerning this clonotype itself: As yet, its antigen is unknown.

The CDR3 extends over 13 amino acids. Germline values: CDR1 SEHNR, CDR2 FQNEAQ (reference sequence). The V end lost 3 bases, the J end lost 6 bases, and 8 bases lay between the germline ends. TCRdb redid the calling of the reads with MiXCR, one entry per CDR3 protein. The repertoire includes about a million distinct CDR3 sequences, around 32% of them detected once, and around 15% sits in the top ten. The sequence came from a human donor in good health (CMV status not recorded). Some clones in this sample may be carry-over from other donors' samples. The sample here was cultured CD8+ T cells from PBMCs, taken from culture after CMV antigen stimulation. The V call is TRBV7-9, the J call TRBJ1-4; D is ambiguous. CDR3 loop: CASSFEGDEKLFF. The CDR3 DNA reads as TGTGCCAGCAGCTTCGAGGGTGATGAAAAACTGTTTTTT.